The present entry profiles one T cell receptor beta chain with its context. Its target is unknown. The data were taken from a study of response to subunit inactivated influenza vaccine. With V trimmed by 4 bases and J by 5 bases, 1 base remained unmatched. Germline CDR1 is MNHNS and CDR2 is SASEGT. CDR3 size: 13 residues. Study outcomes and limitations: Only a handful of new T cells, the authors suggested, are recruited with each seasonal influenza vaccination.

TCRdb called the RT-PCR reads again in MiXCR, with one record for every CDR3 protein. The table shows more than 200,000 distinct CDR3 sequences, with about 12% occurring only once. The chain combines TRBV6-1 with TRBJ1-5; 8 bases align to TRBD1. This receptor was identified in a man in his fifties who received an inactivated influenza vaccine. Sequenced material: non-naive T cells sorted from PBMCs, taken roughly 15 days before vaccination. CDR3 coding DNA: TGTGCCAGCAGTGTACAGGGGGATCAGCCCCAGCATTTT. It translates to CASSVQGDQPQHF.